Shown below are 15 T cell receptor beta chains from a single sample sequenced in a study of blood T cell repertoires in COVID-19. Method: immunoSEQ multiplex PCR; TCRdb's copy keeps in-frame clones and lacks some. This sample has roughly 90,000 clones, with over 80% found just once. Sequenced: peripheral blood. Every receptor here comes from a woman aged 80 or over with active or convalescent COVID-19.

The chain carries TRBV5-1 and TRBJ2-3, with 14 nucleotides matching TRBD2. Per the germline V gene, CDR1 is SGHRS and CDR2 is YFSETQ. Trimming cost V 0 bases and J 4 bases; bases outside gene matches: 4. The CDR3 runs to 17 residues. The CDR3 DNA follows: TGCGCCAGCAGCTTGGAAGGGACTAGCGGGGGCCCAGATACGCAGTATTTT. Protein sequence: CASSLEGTSGGPDTQYF.

The CDR3 bases are TGTGCCAGCAGTCTCCTAGCGGGAGTGAGCACAGATACGCAGTATTTT. Its translation: CASSLLAGVSTDTQYF. The J gene is TRBJ2-3, the V gene TRBV27; 10 bases are a match to TRBD2. The V gene end was trimmed by 5 bases and the J gene end by 0 bases; junction bases not matched to a gene: 5. Germline V gene sequence: CDR1 MNHEY, CDR2 SMNVEV (reference sequence). This CDR3 spans 16 amino acids.

The chain combines TRBV7-2 with TRBJ1-1, with 7 bases that match TRBD1. Germline V gives CDR1 SGHTA, CDR2 FQGNSA. CDR3 size: 13 residues. The trim removed 1 base at V and 8 bases at J, leaving 4 bases unmatched. Here the CDR3 reads CASSLGDRTEAFF. CDR3 nucleotide sequence: TGTGCCAGCAGCTTAGGGGACAGAACAGAAGCTTTCTTT.

This clone was counted between two and nine times. This chain uses TRBV5-4 with TRBJ1-1; TRBD1 matches 8 bases. CDR3 length: 16 residues. Germline trimming cut 5 bases from V and 4 bases from J; bases unmatched to any gene: 13. Germline values: CDR1 SGHNT, CDR2 YYREEE (reference sequence). DNA for the CDR3: TGTGCCAGCAGAGTGGCAGGGGGCTGGTTGGGCACTGAAGCTTTCTTT. The encoded protein is CASRVAGGWLGTEAFF.

This sequence joins TRBV28 and TRBJ2-3; D possibly corresponds to TRBD2 (6 bases). CDR1 is MDHEN, CDR2 SYDVKM, per germline. The V end was cut by 7 bases, the J end by 1 base, with 12 bases between. The CDR3 has 14 amino acids. The CDR3 region is CASMGGIGTDTQYF. The CDR3 coding sequence is TGTGCCAGCATGGGGGGAATCGGCACAGATACGCAGTATTTT.

This chain links TRBV3-1 (or the pseudogene TRBV3-2) with TRBJ2-7; perhaps TRBD1 as D (5 bases). The germline V gene has CDR1 LGHDT and CDR2 YNNKEL (reference sequence). V lost 3 bases to trimming and J lost 7 bases, with 10 bases between them. This CDR3 contains 12 residues. DNA of the CDR3: TGTGCCAGCAGCCATTCAGGGTTGGAGCAGTACTTC. Protein: CASSHSGLEQYF.

A few counts support this clone. The V and J genes are TRBV29-1 and TRBJ1-5; D uncertain. Trimming took off 4 bases at V and 5 bases at J, with 9 bases between the two ends. The CDR3 runs 12 residues. Germline lookup yields CDR1 SQVTM and CDR2 ANQGSEA. The CDR3 loop is CSVGAEDQPQHF. In DNA form, the CDR3 reads TGCAGCGTTGGGGCGGAGGATCAGCCCCAGCATTTT.

The table lists this clone with a count of one. The chain has TRBV18 and TRBJ2-1; D is undetermined. Germline loops: CDR1 KGHSH, CDR2 LQKENI. CDR3 length: 14 residues. V shed 0 bases and J shed 8 bases, with 11 bases lying between them. The CDR3 sequence: CASSPPLASDEQFF. CDR3 coding DNA: TGTGCCAGCTCACCACCCCTTGCTAGTGATGAGCAGTTCTTC.

The chain recombines TRBV15 with TRBJ2-1, with a possible D match to TRBD2 (5 bases). V gave up 2 bases and J gave up 9 bases, with 8 bases separating them. CDR1 is LNHNV and CDR2 is YYDKDF in the germline V gene (reference sequence). The CDR3 totals 12 residues. The CDR3 nucleotides read TGTGCCACCAGCAGACTAGGACTTGAGCAGTTCTTC. It yields the protein CATSRLGLEQFF.

The rearrangement uses TRBV28 and TRBJ1-6; D ambiguous. This CDR3 has 12 amino acids. Trimming removed 2 bases from V and 9 bases from J, with 5 bases in between. Germline loops: CDR1 MDHEN, CDR2 SYDVKM. The CDR3 loop is CASSLAVSPLHF. Written as DNA, the CDR3 is TGTGCCAGCAGTTTAGCGGTTTCACCCCTCCACTTT.

J is TRBJ2-1 and V is TRBV12-3 or TRBV12-4, with 9 bases that match TRBD1. CDR3 length equals 13 residues. J lost 10 bases, V lost 3 bases, and 4 bases had no gene match. The CDR3 nucleotides are TGTGCCAGCAGTTTGGGACAGGGCAGAGAGCAGTTCTTC. This codes for CASSLGQGREQFF.

This chain uses TRBV5-1 with TRBJ2-1; a possible D gene is TRBD1 (5 bases). The CDR3 covers 12 residues. Germline CDR1 SGHRS, CDR2 YFSETQ. Deletions cut 0 bases from V and 7 bases from J, with 5 bases between. CDR3 in DNA: TGCGCCAGCAGCTTGGCAGGGAATGAGCAGTTCTTC. Translation gives CASSLAGNEQFF.

The chain links TRBV5-4 to TRBJ2-5; D may be TRBD1 (8 bases). This CDR3 comprises 16 residues. The V gene's germline CDR1 is SGHNT and CDR2 YYREEE (reference sequence). Trimming took 4 bases from V and 1 from J, leaving 17 bases between them. This CDR3 is CASSPGGQGPQETQYF. The DNA of the CDR3 is TGTGCCAGCAGCCCGGGAGGACAGGGCCCCCAAGAGACCCAGTACTTC.

In regard to this clone: The sample carries other DNA sequences with the same CDR3. The genes are TRBV6-5 and TRBJ1-6, with 7 bases fitting TRBD1. There are 14 residues in the CDR3. Unmatched junction bases numbered 4, after V lost 5 bases and J lost 6 bases. CDR1 MNHEY and CDR2 SVGAGI come from the germline V gene. Written as DNA, the CDR3 is TGTGCCAGCAGTCTCAGACAGGGTAATTCACCCCTCCACTTT. The encoded protein is CASSLRQGNSPLHF.

This chain joins TRBV15 and TRBJ1-2; 12 bases line up with TRBD1. CDR3 length equals 16 residues. The germline V gene encodes CDR1 LNHNV and CDR2 YYDKDF (reference sequence). V lost 0 bases, J lost 8 bases, and 7 bases stayed unmatched. The chain's CDR3 is CATSRDRGQGASGYTF. In nucleotides, the CDR3 is TGTGCCACCAGCAGAGATCGGGGACAGGGGGCGTCGGGCTACACCTTC.